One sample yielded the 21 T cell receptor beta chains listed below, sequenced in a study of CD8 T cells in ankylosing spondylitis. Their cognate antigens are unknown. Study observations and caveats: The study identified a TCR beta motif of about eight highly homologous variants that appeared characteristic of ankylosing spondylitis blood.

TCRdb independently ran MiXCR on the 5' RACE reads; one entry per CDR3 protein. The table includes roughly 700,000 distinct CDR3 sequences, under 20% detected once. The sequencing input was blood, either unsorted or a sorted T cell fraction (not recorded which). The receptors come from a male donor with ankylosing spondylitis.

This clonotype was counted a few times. CDR3 loop: CASSSQLIMNTEAFF. CDR3 sequence (DNA): TGTGCCAGCAGTTCCCAACTGATTATGAACACTGAAGCTTTCTTT. This chain links TRBV12-3 or TRBV12-4 with TRBJ1-1; the D is unclear. This CDR3 is 15 amino acids long. The germline V and J ends were trimmed by 4 bases and 0 bases, with 12 bases remaining between them.

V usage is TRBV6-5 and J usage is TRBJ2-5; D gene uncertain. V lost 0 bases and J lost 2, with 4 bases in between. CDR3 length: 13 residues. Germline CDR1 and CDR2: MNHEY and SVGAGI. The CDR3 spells CASSYSSQETQYF. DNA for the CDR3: TGTGCCAGCAGTTACTCGTCTCAAGAGACCCAGTACTTC.

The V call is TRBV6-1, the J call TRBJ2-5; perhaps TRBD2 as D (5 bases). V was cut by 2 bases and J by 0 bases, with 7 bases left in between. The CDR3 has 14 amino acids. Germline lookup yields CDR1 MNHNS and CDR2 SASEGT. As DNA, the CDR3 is TGTGCCAGCAGTGAAAGGAGGTACCAAGAGACCCAGTACTTC. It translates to CASSERRYQETQYF.

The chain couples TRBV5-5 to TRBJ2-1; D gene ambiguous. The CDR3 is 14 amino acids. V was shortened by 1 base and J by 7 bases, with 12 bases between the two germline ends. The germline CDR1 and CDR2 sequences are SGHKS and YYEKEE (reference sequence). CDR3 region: CASSLYGDGNEQFF. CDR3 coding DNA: TGTGCCAGCAGCTTGTACGGAGATGGTAATGAGCAGTTCTTC.

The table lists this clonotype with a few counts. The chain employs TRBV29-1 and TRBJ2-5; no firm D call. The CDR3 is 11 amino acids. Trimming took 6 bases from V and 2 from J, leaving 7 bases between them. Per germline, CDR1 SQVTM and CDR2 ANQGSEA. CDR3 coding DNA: TGCAGCGTGGCGGAACAAGAGACCCAGTACTTC. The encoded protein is CSVAEQETQYF.

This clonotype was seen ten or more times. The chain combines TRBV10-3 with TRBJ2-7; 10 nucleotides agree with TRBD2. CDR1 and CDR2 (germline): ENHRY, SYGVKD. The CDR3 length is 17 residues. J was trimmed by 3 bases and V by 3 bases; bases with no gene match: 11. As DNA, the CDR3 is TGTGCCATCAGTGATCCCGTTAAGGGGACTAGCGTCTACGAGCAGTACTTC. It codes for CAISDPVKGTSVYEQYF.

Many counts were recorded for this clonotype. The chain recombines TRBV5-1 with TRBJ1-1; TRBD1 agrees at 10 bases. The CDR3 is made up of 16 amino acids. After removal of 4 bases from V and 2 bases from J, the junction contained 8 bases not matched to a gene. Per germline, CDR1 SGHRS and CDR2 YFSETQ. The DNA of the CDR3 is TGCGCCAGCAGCCGGACAGGGGGGATTGTAAACACTGAAGCTTTCTTT. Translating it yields CASSRTGGIVNTEAFF.

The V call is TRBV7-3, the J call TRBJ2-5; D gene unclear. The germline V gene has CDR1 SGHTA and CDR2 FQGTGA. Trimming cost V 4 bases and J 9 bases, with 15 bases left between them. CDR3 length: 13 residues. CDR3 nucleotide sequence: TGTGCCAGCAGCTCCGGCGGCTATTCTCCCCAGTACTTC. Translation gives CASSSGGYSPQYF.

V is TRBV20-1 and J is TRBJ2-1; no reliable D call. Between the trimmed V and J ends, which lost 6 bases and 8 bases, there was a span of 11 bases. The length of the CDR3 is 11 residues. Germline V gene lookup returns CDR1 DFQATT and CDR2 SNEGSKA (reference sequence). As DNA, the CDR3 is TGCAGTGCCCCGCTTAGGGATGAGCAGTTCTTC. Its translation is CSAPLRDEQFF.

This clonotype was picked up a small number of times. The DNA of the CDR3 is TGCGCCAGCAGCTTGTCGGGCGGGCCCTACTACGAGCAGTACTTC. Translated, it gives CASSLSGGPYYEQYF. The gene calls are TRBV5-1 and TRBJ2-7, with TRBD2 as a possible D gene (5 bases). CDR1 SGHRS and CDR2 YFSETQ come from the germline V gene. The CDR3 totals 15 residues. The V end was cut by 1 base, the J end by 3 bases, with 14 bases between.

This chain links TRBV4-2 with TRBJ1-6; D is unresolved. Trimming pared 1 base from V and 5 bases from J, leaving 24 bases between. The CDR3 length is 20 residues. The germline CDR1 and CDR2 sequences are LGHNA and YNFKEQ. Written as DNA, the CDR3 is TGTGCCAGCAGCCAAGCGGCGTCAGTACCAAAGCGAGGCGATAATTCACCCCTCCACTTT. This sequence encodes CASSQAASVPKRGDNSPLHF.

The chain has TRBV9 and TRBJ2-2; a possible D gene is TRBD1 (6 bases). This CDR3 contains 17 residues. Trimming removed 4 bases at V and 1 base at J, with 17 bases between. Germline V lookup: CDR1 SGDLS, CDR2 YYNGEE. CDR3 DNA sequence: TGTGCCAGCAGCCCGTTTGCAACAGGGCAGAACACCGGGGAGCTGTTTTTT. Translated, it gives CASSPFATGQNTGELFF.

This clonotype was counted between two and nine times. The chain's CDR3 is CASSQDASGAIGLAKNIQYF. Here the CDR3 DNA reads TGCGCCAGCAGCCAAGACGCTAGCGGGGCCATTGGACTAGCCAAAAACATTCAGTACTTC. The chain uses TRBV4-1 and TRBJ2-4; 9 bases fit TRBD2. Germline V lookup: CDR1 MGHRA, CDR2 YSYEKL. J gave up 0 bases and V 0 bases, and 12 bases lay outside the gene matches. The CDR3 has 20 residues.

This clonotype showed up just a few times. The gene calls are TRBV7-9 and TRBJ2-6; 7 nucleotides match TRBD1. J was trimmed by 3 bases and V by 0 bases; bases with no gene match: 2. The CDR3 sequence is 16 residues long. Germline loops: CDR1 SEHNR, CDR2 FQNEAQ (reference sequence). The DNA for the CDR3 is TGTGCCAGCAGCTTAGCGACAGGGTATGGGGCCAACGTCCTGACTTTC. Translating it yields CASSLATGYGANVLTF.

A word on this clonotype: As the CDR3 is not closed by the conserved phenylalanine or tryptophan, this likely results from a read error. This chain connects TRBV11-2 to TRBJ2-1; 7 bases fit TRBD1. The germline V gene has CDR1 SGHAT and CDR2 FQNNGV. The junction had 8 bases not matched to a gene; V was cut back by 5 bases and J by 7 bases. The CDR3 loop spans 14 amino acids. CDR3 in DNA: TGTGCCAGCAGCCCCCAGACAGGGATTAATGAGCAGTTCTCC. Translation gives CASSPQTGINEQFS.

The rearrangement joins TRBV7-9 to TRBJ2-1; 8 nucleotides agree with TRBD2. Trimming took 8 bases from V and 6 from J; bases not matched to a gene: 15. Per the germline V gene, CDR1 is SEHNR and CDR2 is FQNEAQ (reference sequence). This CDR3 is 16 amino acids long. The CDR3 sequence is CASFEAGAPRGNEQFF. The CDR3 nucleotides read TGTGCCAGCTTTGAAGCGGGAGCCCCCCGTGGCAATGAGCAGTTCTTC.

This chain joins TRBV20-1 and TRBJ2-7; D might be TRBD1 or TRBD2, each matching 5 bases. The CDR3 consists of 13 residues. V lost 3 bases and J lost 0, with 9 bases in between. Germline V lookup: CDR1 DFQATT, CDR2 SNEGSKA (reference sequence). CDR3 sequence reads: CSASGANSYEQYF. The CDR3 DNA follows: TGCAGTGCTAGCGGGGCAAACTCCTACGAGCAGTACTTC.

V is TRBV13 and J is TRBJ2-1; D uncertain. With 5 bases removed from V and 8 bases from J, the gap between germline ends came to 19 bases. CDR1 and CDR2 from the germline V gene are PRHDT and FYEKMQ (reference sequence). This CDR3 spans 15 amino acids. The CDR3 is CASSDGLTPEDEQFF. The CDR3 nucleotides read TGTGCCAGCAGCGACGGCCTGACCCCCGAAGATGAGCAGTTCTTC.

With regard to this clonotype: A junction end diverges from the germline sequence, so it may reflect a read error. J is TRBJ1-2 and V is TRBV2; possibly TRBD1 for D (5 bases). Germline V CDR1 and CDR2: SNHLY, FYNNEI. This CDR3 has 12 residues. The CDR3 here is CASSLDSYGYIF. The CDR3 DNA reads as TGTGCCAGCAGTTTAGACAGCTATGGCTACATCTTC.

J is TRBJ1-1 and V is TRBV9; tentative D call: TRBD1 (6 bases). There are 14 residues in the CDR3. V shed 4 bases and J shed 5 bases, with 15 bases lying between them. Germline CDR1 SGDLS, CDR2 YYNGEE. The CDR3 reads CASSTQGGRTEAFF. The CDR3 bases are TGTGCCAGCAGCACACAGGGAGGACGGACTGAAGCTTTCTTT.

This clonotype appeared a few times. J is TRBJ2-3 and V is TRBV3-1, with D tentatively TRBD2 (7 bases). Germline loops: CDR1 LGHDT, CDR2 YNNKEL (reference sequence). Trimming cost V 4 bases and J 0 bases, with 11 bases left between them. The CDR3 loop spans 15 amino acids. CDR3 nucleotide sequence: TGTGCCAGCAGCCGGCGGGGGCCGAGCACAGATACGCAGTATTTT. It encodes CASSRRGPSTDTQYF.